The source of this T cell receptor beta chain is a study of blood T cell repertoires in COVID-19. On the study more broadly: Acute and convalescent COVID-19 samples came from the United States, Italy and Spain.

The CDR3 runs to 14 residues. V shed 2 bases and J shed 3 bases, with 8 bases lying between them. The germline V gene has CDR1 MNHNS and CDR2 SASEGT. Data came from immunoSEQ multiplex PCR; TCRdb stores just in-frame clones and leaves some out. In the table there are under 200,000 clones, more than 85% of which are singletons. In this sample, this clone turned up a few times. The TCR originated in a woman aged 50 to 60 who had recovered from COVID-19. Sequencing was done on a sample of PBMCs or T cells enriched from blood (not recorded which). The rearrangement links TRBV6-1 to TRBJ2-1; D unclear. In DNA form, the CDR3 reads TGTGCCAGCAGTGAATCGTCAGACTACAATGAGCAGTTCTTC. It codes for CASSESSDYNEQFF.